These 18 T cell receptor beta chains were all obtained from the same sample, sequenced in a study of T cell clonality in common variable immunodeficiency. Sequencing used immunoSEQ multiplex PCR; TCRdb keeps in-frame clones, though not all of them. The sample yields roughly 32,000 clones, without any singletons. Material: peripheral blood mononuclear cells. The origin of the receptors is a person aged 18 to 75 in good health.

By proportion, this clone is medium-sized (0.01 to 0.1%). The read is 3 residues too short to cover the CDR3 end, so that end is filled in from the germline J gene. The V call is TRBV20-1, the J call TRBJ2-3, with TRBD1 matching 7 bases. Unmatched junction bases numbered 5, after V lost 1 base and J lost 4 bases. CDR3 size: 14 residues. Germline V gene lookup returns CDR1 DFQATT and CDR2 SNEGSKA (reference sequence). The CDR3 loop is CSARAQGGADTQYF. The CDR3 bases that were read are TGCAGTGCTAGAGCACAAGGGGGCGCAGATACG.

This clone was recorded at least ten times. The read falls 3 residues short of the CDR3 end, and the missing part is taken from the germline J gene. The chain recombines TRBV19 with TRBJ2-2; a possible D gene is TRBD2 (6 bases). V lost 5 bases, J lost 6 bases, and 10 bases lay in between. CDR1 is LNHDA, CDR2 SQIVND, per germline (reference sequence). This CDR3 contains 13 residues. The CDR3 sequence is CASSQRASGELFF. The covered CDR3 bases are TGTGCCAGTAGTCAGCGGGCCTCCGGGGAG.

This clone was counted many times. The CDR3 end falls 3 residues outside the read, so it is completed with the germline J gene. The chain uses TRBV7-2 and TRBJ2-5; D not certain. From germline, CDR1 is SGHTA and CDR2 FQGNSA. CDR3 length: 12 residues. Between the trimmed V and J ends, which lost 4 bases and 0 bases, there was a span of 3 bases. The chain's CDR3 is CASSSYQETQYF. The sequenced CDR3 bases are TGTGCCAGCAGCTCGTACCAAGAGACC.

This clone was detected ten times or more. The read terminates 3 residues before the CDR3 end, so the remaining end is supplied by the germline J gene. Other nucleotide sequences from this sample produce the same CDR3. The chain joins TRBV5-1 to TRBJ1-1; tentative D call: TRBD1 (5 bases). The length of the CDR3 is 14 residues. Between the trimmed V and J ends, which lost 4 bases and 5 bases, there was a span of 15 bases. In germline, CDR1 is SGHRS, CDR2 YFSETQ. Incomplete CDR3 DNA: TGCGCCAGCAGCCCCGGCCAGGGAGGGACTGAA. Its translation is CASSPGQGGTE. In full, the CDR3 is CASSPGQGGTEAFF.

Many counts were recorded for this clone. The read ends 3 residues before the CDR3 terminus; that terminus is restored from the germline J gene. The J gene is TRBJ1-2, the V gene TRBV2, with 9 bases lining up with TRBD1. The CDR3 covers 16 residues. V was clipped by 6 bases and J by 5 bases; unmatched bases: 13. From germline, CDR1 is SNHLY and CDR2 FYNNEI. The part of the CDR3 DNA that was read is TGTGCCAGCAGCCCTGACAGGGGGATTGAAGGATATGGC. Encoded protein: CASSPDRGIEGYG. The entire CDR3 reads CASSPDRGIEGYGYTF.

This clone was seen ten or more times. Read coverage stops 3 residues before the CDR3 terminus; the germline J gene supplies the remainder. The chain employs TRBV5-1 and TRBJ1-1; tentative D call: TRBD1 (5 bases). Trimming pared 0 bases from V and 1 base from J, leaving 16 bases between. This CDR3 is 17 amino acids long. The germline gives CDR1 SGHRS, CDR2 YFSETQ. CDR3: CASSLGQGGFRNTEAFF. The sequenced CDR3 bases are TGCGCCAGCAGCTTGGGCCAGGGCGGTTTCCGGAACACTGAA.

Notes on this clone: The CDR3 end is not reached by the read, which stops 3 residues before it; the germline J gene fills it in. V and J are TRBV5-1 and TRBJ2-3, with 9 bases lining up with TRBD1. The CDR3 has 15 amino acids. CDR1 SGHRS and CDR2 YFSETQ come from the germline V gene. The part of the CDR3 DNA that was read is TGCGCCAGCAGGGCGGGACAGGGAATAGGCCAGCCG. This gives the protein CASRAGQGIGQP. The whole CDR3 reads CASRAGQGIGQPQYF.

This clone was seen at least ten times. The CDR3 end falls 3 residues outside the read, so it is completed with the germline J gene. This sequence joins TRBV10-3 and TRBJ2-6, with D hard to call. CDR1 is ENHRY and CDR2 is SYGVKD in the germline V gene. Trimming cost V 1 base and J 0 bases, with 13 bases left between them. The CDR3 extends over 18 amino acids. The DNA read from the CDR3 is TGTGCCATCAGTGAGTTGCCTTCAACTCTCTCTGGGGCCAACGTC. Protein product: CAISELPSTLSGANV. The CDR3 reads in full as CAISELPSTLSGANVLTF.

The sample holds a few counts of this clone. The read halts 3 residues ahead of the CDR3 end, with the missing end drawn from the germline J gene. V usage is TRBV5-1 and J usage is TRBJ2-7, with 7 nucleotides matching TRBD1. Germline lookup yields CDR1 SGHRS and CDR2 YFSETQ. This CDR3 spans 14 amino acids. Unmatched junction bases numbered 3, after V lost 3 bases and J lost 0 bases. The part of the CDR3 DNA that was read is TGCGCCAGCAGCTCCGGGACAGTCTCCTACGAG. Its protein is CASSSGTVSYE. The complete CDR3 reads CASSSGTVSYEQYF.

The table lists this clone with many counts. The CDR3 end falls 3 residues outside the read, so it is completed with the germline J gene. The V and J genes are TRBV5-1 and TRBJ1-2; TRBD1 matches at 8 bases. The germline V gene encodes CDR1 SGHRS and CDR2 YFSETQ. The CDR3 has 14 amino acids. The CDR3 DNA, read in part, is TGCGCCAGCAGCCCCGGTCAGGGGGCGATCGGC. It codes for CASSPGQGAIG. In full, the CDR3 is CASSPGQGAIGYTF.

The sample holds a few counts of this clone. The read ends 3 residues early relative to the CDR3; the germline J gene fills the gap. V gene TRBV11-3 combines with J gene TRBJ1-3, with a weak D call TRBD1 (6 bases). V was shortened by 2 bases and J by 0 bases, with 8 bases between the two germline ends. The CDR3 extends over 15 amino acids. Germline V gives CDR1 SGHNT, CDR2 YENEEA. The DNA read from the CDR3 is TGTGCCAGCAGCTTAAACAGGGCCTCTGGAAACACC. Its translation: CASSLNRASGNT. The CDR3 reads in full as CASSLNRASGNTIYF.

Of note for this clone: The sequenced fragment ends 3 residues before the CDR3 boundary, so the rest is inferred from the germline J gene. The chain employs TRBV19 and TRBJ2-6; D is possibly TRBD1 or TRBD2 (5 bases each). CDR1 is LNHDA, CDR2 SQIVND, per germline (reference sequence). The CDR3 runs 18 residues. V was clipped by 3 bases and J by 2 bases, with 17 bases between them. The chain's CDR3 is CASSIRGISGTGANVLTF. The DNA read from the CDR3 is TGTGCCAGTAGTATTAGGGGTATTTCCGGGACTGGGGCCAACGTC.

This clone was seen a handful of times. The read ends 3 residues before the CDR3 terminus; that terminus is restored from the germline J gene. This rearrangement joins TRBV18 to TRBJ1-2; maybe TRBD1 (5 bases). This CDR3 has 16 amino acids. CDR1 is KGHSH and CDR2 is LQKENI in the germline V gene. CDR3 bases read: TGTGCCAGCTCACCACCGGGGCGGGGGGGGTTAAATGAG. Translated: CASSPPGRGGLNE. The complete CDR3 protein is CASSPPGRGGLNEYTF. The entire variable domain, with the rest obtained from reference TRBV18 and TRBJ1-2, is as follows: NAGVMQNPRHLVRRRGQEARLRCSPMKGHSHVYWYRQLPEEGLKFMVYLQKENIIDESGMPKERFSAEFPKEGPSILRIQQVVRGDSAAYFCASSPPGRGGLNEYTFGSGTRLTVV.

Ten or more counts support this clone. Read sequence stops 3 residues before the CDR3 end, and the germline J gene provides the missing end. The chain recombines TRBV19 with TRBJ2-7; 13 nucleotides line up with TRBD2. The CDR3 is made up of 13 amino acids. Trimming at V came to 8 bases and at J to 6 bases, leaving 4 bases not matched to a gene. Germline CDR1 reads LNHDA; CDR2 reads SQIVND (reference sequence). The CDR3: CASSGLAGTEQYF. The DNA read from the CDR3 is TGTGCCAGTTCGGGACTAGCGGGAACCGAG.

This clone was recorded at least ten times. The read finishes 3 residues shy of the CDR3 end, and the germline J gene is used to complete it. This chain uses TRBV7-8 with TRBJ2-4, with D perhaps given as TRBD1 or TRBD2 (6 bases each). Germline CDR1 and CDR2: SGHVS and FQNEAQ. Deletions cut 6 bases from V and 5 bases from J, with 11 bases between. The length of the CDR3 is 13 residues. Here the CDR3 reads CASSAGHQNIQYF. The DNA read from the CDR3 is TGTGCCAGCAGTGCGGGACACCAAAACATT.

This clone appeared many times. Coverage ceases 3 residues before the CDR3 finishes, and the germline J gene fills in the end. The chain uses TRBV4-1 and TRBJ2-5; D is ambiguous. The CDR3 is 12 residues long. Trimming stripped 8 bases from V and 7 bases from J, with 14 bases between. Germline V lookup: CDR1 MGHRA, CDR2 YSYEKL. The CDR3 loop reads CASEDATATQYF. CDR3 DNA (partial): TGCGCCAGCGAGGATGCGACTGCGACC.

In this sample, this clone turned up a few times. The missing CDR3 end, 3 residues past where the read stops, is filled in from the germline J gene. The rearrangement joins TRBV19 to TRBJ2-2; a possible D gene is TRBD1 (6 bases). Germline V lookup: CDR1 LNHDA, CDR2 SQIVND (reference sequence). The length of the CDR3 is 15 residues. This CDR3 reads CASSEGDVRLSPLFF. The CDR3 bases that were read are TGTGCCAGTAGTGAGGGGGACGTAAGGTTGTCACCG.

CDR3 bases read: TGTGCCAGCAGGGAAACAGATGAGTATGGC. It yields the protein CASRETDEYG. In full, the CDR3 reads CASRETDEYGYTF. This chain uses TRBV6-1 with TRBJ1-2; no definite D call. The CDR3 end lies 3 residues beyond the end of the read and is filled in from the germline J gene. There are 13 residues in the CDR3. The germline V and J ends were trimmed by 6 bases and 5 bases, with 13 bases remaining between them. Germline V gene data show CDR1 as MNHNS and CDR2 as SASEGT.